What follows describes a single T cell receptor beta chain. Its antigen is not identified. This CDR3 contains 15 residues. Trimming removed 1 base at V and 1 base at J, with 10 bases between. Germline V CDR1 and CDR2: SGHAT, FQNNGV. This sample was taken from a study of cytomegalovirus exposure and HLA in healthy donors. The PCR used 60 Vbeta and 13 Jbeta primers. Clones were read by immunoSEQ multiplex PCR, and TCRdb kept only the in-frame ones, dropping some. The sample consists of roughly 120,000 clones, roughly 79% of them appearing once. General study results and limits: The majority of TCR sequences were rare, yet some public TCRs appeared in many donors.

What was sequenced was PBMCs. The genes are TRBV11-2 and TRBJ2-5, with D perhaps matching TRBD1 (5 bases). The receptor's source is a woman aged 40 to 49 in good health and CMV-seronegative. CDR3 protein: CASSLVGRVQETQYF. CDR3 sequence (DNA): TGTGCCAGCAGCTTAGTTGGCAGGGTCCAAGAGACCCAGTACTTC. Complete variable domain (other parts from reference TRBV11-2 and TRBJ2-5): EAGVAQSPRYKIIEKRQSVAFWCNPISGHATLYWYQQILGQGPKLLIQFQNNGVVDDSQLPKDRFSAERLKGVDSTLKIQPAKLEDSAVYLCASSLVGRVQETQYFGPGTRLLVL.